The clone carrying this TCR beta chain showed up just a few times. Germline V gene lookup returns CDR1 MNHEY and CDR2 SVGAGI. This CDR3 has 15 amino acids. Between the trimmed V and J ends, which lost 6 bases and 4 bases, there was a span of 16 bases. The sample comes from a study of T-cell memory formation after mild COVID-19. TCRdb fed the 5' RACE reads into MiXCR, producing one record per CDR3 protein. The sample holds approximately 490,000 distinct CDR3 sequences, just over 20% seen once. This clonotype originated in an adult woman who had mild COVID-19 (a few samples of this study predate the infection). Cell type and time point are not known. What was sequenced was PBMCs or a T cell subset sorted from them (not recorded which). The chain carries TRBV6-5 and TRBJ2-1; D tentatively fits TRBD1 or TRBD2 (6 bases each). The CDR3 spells CASRRGPRGYNEQFF. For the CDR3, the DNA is TGTGCCAGCAGACGGGGGCCTCGGGGATACAATGAGCAGTTCTTC.